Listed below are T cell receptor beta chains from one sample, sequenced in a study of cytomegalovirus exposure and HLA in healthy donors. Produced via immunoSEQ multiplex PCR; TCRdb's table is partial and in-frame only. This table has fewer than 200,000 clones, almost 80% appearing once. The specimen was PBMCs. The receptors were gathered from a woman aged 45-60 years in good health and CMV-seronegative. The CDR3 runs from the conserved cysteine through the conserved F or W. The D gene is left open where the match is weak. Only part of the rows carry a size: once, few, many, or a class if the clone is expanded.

CDR3: CASTKQQNTEAFF; DNA: TGTGCCAGCACTAAACAGCAGAACACTGAAGCTTTCTTT; D: -; J: TRBJ1-1; size: few; V: TRBV2
CDR3: CASSWAPPGTVDNEQFF; DNA: TGTGCCAGCAGCTGGGCCCCGCCGGGGACAGTAGACAATGAGCAGTTCTTC; D: TRBD1; J: TRBJ2-1; size: -; V: TRBV27
CDR3: CASRPRDSPYEQYF; DNA: TGTGCCAGCAGACCCCGGGACAGCCCCTACGAGCAGTACTTC; D: TRBD1; J: TRBJ2-7; size: few; V: TRBV13
CDR3: CASNGLSTTDTQYF; DNA: TGTGCCAGCAACGGACTCTCTACCACAGATACGCAGTATTTT; D: -; J: TRBJ2-3; size: -; V: TRBV2
CDR3: CASSRAGDLGGEQFF; DNA: TGCGCCAGCAGCCGCGCCGGGGACCTCGGGGGTGAGCAGTTCTTC; D: -; J: TRBJ2-1; size: -; V: TRBV4-3
CDR3: CASSRTGAGELFF; DNA: TGTGCCAGCAGCCGGACAGGGGCCGGGGAGCTGTTTTTT; D: TRBD1; J: TRBJ2-2; size: -; V: TRBV7-8
CDR3: CASSLTSLETQYF; DNA: TGCGCCAGCAGCCTTACTAGTTTAGAGACCCAGTACTTC; D: -; J: TRBJ2-5; size: -; V: TRBV5-1
CDR3: CASSESTSSTSTDTQYF; DNA: TGTGCCAGCAGTGAATCTACTAGCAGCACCTCCACAGATACGCAGTATTTT; D: -; J: TRBJ2-3; size: once; V: TRBV6-1
CDR3: CASSFSGRAYEQYF; DNA: TGTGCCAGCAGCTTCAGCGGGAGGGCCTACGAGCAGTACTTC; D: TRBD2; J: TRBJ2-7; size: -; V: TRBV11-2
CDR3: CASSLVMVRGRENSPLHF; DNA: TGTGCCAGCAGCTTAGTGATGGTTAGGGGCAGAGAAAATTCACCCCTCCACTTT; D: -; J: TRBJ1-6; size: -; V: TRBV7-9